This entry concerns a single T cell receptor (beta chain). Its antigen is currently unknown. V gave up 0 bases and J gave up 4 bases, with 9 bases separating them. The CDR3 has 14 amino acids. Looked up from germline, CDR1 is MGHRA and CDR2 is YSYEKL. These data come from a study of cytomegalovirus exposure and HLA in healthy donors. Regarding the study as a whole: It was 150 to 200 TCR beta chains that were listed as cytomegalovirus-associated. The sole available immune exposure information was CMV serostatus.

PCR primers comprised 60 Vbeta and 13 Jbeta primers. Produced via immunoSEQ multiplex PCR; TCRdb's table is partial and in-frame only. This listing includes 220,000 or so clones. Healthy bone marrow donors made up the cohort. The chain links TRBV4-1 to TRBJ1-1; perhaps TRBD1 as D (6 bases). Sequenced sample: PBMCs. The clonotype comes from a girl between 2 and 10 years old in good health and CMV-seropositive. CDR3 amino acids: CASSQDRGGTEAFF. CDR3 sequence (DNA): TGCGCCAGCAGCCAAGATAGGGGGGGCACTGAAGCTTTCTTT.